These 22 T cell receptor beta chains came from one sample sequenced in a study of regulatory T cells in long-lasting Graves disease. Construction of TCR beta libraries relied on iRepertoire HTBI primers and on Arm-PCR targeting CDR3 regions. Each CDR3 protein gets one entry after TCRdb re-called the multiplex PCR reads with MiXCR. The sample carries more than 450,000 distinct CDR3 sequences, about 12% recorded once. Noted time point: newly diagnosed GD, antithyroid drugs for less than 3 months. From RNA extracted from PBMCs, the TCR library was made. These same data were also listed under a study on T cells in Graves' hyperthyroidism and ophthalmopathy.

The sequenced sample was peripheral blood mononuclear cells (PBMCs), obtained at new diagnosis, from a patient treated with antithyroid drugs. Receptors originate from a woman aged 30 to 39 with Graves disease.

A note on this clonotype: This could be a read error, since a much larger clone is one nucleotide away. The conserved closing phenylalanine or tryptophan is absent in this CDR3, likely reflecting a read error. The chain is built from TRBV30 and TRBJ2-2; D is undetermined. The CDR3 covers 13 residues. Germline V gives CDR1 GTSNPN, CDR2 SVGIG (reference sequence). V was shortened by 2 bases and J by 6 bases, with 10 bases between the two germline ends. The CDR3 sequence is CAWSLVASGELFS. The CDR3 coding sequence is TGTGCCTGGAGTCTGGTAGCCTCCGGGGAGCTGTTTTCT.

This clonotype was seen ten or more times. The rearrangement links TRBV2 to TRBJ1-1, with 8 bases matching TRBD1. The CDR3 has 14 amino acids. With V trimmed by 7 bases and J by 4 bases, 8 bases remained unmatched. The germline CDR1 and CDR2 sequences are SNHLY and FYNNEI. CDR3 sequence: CASIPDRGITEAFF. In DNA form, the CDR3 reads TGTGCCAGCATTCCCGACAGGGGAATCACTGAAGCTTTCTTT.

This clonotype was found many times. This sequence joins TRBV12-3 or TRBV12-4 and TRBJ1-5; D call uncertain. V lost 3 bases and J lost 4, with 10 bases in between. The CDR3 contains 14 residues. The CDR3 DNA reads TGTGCCAGCAGTTTTGGCCTGGGGAATCAGCCCCAGCATTTT. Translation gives CASSFGLGNQPQHF.

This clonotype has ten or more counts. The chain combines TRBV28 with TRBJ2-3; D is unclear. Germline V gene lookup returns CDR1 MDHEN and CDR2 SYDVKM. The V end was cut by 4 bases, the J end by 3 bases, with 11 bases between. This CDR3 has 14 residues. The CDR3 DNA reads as TGTGCCAGCAGTTACCGAGGAACTACAGATACGCAGTATTTT. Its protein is CASSYRGTTDTQYF. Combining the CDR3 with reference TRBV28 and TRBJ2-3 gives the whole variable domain DVKVTQSSRYLVKRTGEKVFLECVQDMDHENMFWYRQDPGLGLRLIYFSYDVKMKEKGDIPEGYSVSREKKERFSLILESASTNQTSMYLCASSYRGTTDTQYFGPGTRLTVL.

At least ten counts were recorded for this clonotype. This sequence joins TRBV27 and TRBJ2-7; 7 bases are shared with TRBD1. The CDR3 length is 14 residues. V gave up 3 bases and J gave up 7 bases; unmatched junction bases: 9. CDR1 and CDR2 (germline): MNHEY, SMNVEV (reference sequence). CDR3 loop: CASSFLQGLSEQYF. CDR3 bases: TGTGCCAGCAGTTTTCTACAGGGGCTGAGTGAGCAGTACTTC.

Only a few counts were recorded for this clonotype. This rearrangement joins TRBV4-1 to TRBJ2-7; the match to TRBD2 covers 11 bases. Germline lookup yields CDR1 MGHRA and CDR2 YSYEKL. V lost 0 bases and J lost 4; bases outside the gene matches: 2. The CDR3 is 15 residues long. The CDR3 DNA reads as TGCGCCAGCAGCCAAGAAATAGCGGGAGGGTACGAGCAGTACTTC. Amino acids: CASSQEIAGGYEQYF.

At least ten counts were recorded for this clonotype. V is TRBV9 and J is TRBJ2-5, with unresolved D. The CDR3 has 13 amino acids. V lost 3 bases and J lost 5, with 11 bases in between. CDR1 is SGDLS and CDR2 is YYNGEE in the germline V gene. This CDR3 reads CASSDGLLETQYF. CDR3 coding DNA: TGTGCCAGCAGCGACGGGCTCCTGGAGACCCAGTACTTC. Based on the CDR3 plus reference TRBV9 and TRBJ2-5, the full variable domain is DSGVTQTPKHLITATGQRVTLRCSPRSGDLSVYWYQQSLDQGLQFLIQYYNGEERAKGNILERFSAQQFPDLHSELNLSSLELGDSALYFCASSDGLLETQYFGPGTRLLVL.

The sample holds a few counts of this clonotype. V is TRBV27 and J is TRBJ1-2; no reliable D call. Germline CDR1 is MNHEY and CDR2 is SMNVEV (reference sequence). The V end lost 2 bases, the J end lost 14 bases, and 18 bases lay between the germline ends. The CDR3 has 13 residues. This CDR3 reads CASSLTRAAAGTF. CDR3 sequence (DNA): TGTGCCAGCAGTTTAACGCGGGCCGCGGCTGGGACCTTC.

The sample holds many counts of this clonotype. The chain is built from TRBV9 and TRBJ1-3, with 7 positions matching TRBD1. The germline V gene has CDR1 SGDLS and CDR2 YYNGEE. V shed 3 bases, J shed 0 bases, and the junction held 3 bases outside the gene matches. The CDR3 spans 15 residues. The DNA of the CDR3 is TGTGCCAGCAGCGACGACAGGGCCTCTGGAAACACCATATATTTT. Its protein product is CASSDDRASGNTIYF.

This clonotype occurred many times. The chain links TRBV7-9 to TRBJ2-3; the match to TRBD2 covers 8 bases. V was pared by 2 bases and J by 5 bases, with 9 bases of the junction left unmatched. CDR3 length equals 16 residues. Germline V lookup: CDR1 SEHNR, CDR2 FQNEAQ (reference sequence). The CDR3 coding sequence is TGTGCCAGCAGCTTAACGATTAGCGGGAATAAAGATACGCAGTATTTT. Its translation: CASSLTISGNKDTQYF.

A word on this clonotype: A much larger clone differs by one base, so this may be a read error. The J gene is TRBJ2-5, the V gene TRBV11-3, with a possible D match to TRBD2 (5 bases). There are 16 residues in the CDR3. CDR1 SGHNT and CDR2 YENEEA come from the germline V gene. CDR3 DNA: TGTGCCAGCAGCCCCGGTCGCGGACTGGCACAAGAGACCCAGTGCTTC. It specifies CASSPGRGLAQETQCF.

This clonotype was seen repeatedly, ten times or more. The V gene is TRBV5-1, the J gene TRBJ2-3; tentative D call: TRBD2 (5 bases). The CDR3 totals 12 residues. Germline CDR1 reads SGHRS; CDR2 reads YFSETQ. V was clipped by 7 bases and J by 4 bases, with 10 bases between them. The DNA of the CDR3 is TGCGCCAGCGCCCTAGCATCAGATACGCAGTATTTT. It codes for CASALASDTQYF.

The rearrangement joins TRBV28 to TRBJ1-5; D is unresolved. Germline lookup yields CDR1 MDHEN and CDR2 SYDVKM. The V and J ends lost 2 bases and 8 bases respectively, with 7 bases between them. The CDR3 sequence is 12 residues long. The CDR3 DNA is TGTGCCAGCAGTTTAGTCATGGAGCCCCAGCATTTT. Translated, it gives CASSLVMEPQHF.

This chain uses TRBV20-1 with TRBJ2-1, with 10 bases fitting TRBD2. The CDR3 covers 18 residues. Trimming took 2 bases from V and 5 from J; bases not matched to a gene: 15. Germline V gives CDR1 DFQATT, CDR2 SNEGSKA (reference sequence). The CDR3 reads CSARPVLAGARGHNEQFF. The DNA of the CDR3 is TGCAGTGCTAGACCCGTCCTAGCGGGAGCCAGGGGACACAATGAGCAGTTCTTC.

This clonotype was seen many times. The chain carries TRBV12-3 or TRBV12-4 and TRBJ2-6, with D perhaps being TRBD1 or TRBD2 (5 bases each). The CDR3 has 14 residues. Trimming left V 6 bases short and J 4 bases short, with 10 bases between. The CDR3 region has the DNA TGTGCCAGCAGCCTACGGGACGGGGCCAACGTCCTGACTTTC. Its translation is CASSLRDGANVLTF.

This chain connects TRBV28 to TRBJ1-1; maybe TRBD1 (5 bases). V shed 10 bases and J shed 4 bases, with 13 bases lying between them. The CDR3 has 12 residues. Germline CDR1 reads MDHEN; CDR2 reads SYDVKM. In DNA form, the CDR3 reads TGTGCCACGGGTGGGGGTTCCACTGAAGCTTTCTTT. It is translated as CATGGGSTEAFF.

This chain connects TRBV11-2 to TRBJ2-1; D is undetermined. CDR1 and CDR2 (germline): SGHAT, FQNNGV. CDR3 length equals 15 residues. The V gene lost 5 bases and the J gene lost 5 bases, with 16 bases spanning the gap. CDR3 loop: CASSTDRTPNNEQFF. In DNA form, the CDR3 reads TGTGCCAGCAGCACAGACCGTACTCCCAACAATGAGCAGTTCTTC. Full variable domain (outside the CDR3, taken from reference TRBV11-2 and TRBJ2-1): EAGVAQSPRYKIIEKRQSVAFWCNPISGHATLYWYQQILGQGPKLLIQFQNNGVVDDSQLPKDRFSAERLKGVDSTLKIQPAKLEDSAVYLCASSTDRTPNNEQFFGPGTRLTVL.

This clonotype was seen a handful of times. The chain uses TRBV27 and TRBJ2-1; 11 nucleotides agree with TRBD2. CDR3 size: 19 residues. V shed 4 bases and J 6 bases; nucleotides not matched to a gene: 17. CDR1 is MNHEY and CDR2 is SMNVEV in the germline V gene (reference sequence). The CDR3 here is CASSSYGRIAGGPGNEQFF. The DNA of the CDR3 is TGTGCCAGCAGTTCATACGGAAGAATAGCGGGAGGGCCTGGCAATGAGCAGTTCTTC.

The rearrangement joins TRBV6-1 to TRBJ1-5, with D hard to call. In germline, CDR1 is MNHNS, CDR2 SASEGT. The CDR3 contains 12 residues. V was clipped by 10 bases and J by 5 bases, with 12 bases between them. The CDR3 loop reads CATGPRHQPQHF. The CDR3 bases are TGTGCCACCGGGCCGCGCCATCAGCCCCAGCATTTT.

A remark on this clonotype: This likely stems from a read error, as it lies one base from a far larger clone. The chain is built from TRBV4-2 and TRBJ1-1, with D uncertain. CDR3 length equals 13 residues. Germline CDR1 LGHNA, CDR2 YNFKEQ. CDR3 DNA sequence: TGTGCCAGCAGCTTGGACGTGGTTACTGGAGCTTTCTTT. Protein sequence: CASSLDVVTGAFF.

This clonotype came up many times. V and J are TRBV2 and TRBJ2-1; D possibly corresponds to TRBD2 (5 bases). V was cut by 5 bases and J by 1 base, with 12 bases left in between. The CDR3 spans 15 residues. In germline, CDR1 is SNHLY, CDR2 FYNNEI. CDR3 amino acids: CASSPERSSYNEQFF. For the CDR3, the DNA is TGTGCCAGCAGTCCGGAGCGGTCATCCTACAATGAGCAGTTCTTC.

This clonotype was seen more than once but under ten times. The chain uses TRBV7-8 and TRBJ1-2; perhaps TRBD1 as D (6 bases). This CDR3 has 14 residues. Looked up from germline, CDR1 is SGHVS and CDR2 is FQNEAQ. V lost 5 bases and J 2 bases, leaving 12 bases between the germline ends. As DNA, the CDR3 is TGTGCCAGCAGCGGACGGACAGCAAACTATGGCTACACCTTC. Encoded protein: CASSGRTANYGYTF. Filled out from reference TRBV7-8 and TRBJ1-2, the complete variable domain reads GAGVSQSPRYKVAKRGQDVALRCDPISGHVSLFWYQQALGQGPEFLTYFQNEAQLDKSGLPSDRFFAERPEGSVSTLKIQRTQQEDSAVYLCASSGRTANYGYTFGSGTRLTVV.